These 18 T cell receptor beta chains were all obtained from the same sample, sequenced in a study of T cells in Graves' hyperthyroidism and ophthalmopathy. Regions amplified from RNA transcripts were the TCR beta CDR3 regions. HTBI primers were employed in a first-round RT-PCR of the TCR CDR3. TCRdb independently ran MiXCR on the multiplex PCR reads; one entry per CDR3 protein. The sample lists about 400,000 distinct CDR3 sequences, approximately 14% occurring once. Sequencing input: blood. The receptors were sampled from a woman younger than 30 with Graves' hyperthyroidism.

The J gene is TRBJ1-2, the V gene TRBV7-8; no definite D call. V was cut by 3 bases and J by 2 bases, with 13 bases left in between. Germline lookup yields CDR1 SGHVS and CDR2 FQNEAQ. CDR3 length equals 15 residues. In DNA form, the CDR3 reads TGTGCCAGCAGCTTCTACAGCGGACTAAACTATGGCTACACCTTC. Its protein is CASSFYSGLNYGYTF.

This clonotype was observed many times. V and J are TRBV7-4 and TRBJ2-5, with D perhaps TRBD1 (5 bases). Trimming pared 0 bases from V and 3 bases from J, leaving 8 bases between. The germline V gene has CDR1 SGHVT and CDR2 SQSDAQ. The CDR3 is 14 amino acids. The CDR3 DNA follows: TGTGCCAGCAGCTTAGCGCTAGGGGAAGAGACCCAGTACTTC. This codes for CASSLALGEETQYF.

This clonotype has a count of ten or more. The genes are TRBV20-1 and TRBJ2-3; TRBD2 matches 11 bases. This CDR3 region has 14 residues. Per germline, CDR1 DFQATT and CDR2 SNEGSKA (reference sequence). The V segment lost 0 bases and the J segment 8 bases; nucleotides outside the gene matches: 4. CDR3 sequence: CSARDSGRAFTQYF. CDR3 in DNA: TGCAGTGCTAGAGATAGCGGGAGGGCCTTTACGCAGTATTTT.

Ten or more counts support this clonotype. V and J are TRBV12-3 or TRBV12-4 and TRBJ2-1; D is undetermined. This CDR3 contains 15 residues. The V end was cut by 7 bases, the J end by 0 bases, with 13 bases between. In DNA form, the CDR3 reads TGTGCCAGCACCGGACCTTTGAGCTCCTACAATGAGCAGTTCTTC. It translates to CASTGPLSSYNEQFF.

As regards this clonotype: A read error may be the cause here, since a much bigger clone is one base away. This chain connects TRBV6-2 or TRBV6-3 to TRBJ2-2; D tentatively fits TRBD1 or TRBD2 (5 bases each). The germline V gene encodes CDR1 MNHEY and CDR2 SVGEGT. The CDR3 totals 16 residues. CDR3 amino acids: CVSRPPGPRGTGELFF. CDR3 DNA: TGTGTCAGCAGGCCACCGGGGCCGCGAGGCACCGGGGAGCTGTTTTTT.

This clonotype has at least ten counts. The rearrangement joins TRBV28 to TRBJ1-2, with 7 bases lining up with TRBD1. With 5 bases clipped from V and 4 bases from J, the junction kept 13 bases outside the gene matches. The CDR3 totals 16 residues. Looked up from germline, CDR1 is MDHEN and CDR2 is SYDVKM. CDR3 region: CASSNPLDRVPYGYTF. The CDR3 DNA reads TGTGCCAGCAGTAACCCTCTCGACAGGGTCCCCTATGGCTACACCTTC.

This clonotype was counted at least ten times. CDR3 nucleotide sequence: TGTGCCAGCAGCTGGGAAACGGGACAACCCTACGAGCAGTACTTC. This gives the protein CASSWETGQPYEQYF. The V and J genes are TRBV7-9 and TRBJ2-7; the D gene is possibly TRBD1 (6 bases). The CDR3 is 15 residues long. Germline V gene data show CDR1 as SEHNR and CDR2 as FQNEAQ (reference sequence). V lost 4 bases and J lost 2, with 15 bases in between.

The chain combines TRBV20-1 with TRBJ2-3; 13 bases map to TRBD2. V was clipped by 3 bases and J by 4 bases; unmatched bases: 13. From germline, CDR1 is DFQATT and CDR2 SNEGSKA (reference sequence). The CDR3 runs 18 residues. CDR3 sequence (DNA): TGCAGTGCTAGCTTCGGACTAGCGGGGGATGGAAGGGCAGATACGCAGTATTTT. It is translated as CSASFGLAGDGRADTQYF.

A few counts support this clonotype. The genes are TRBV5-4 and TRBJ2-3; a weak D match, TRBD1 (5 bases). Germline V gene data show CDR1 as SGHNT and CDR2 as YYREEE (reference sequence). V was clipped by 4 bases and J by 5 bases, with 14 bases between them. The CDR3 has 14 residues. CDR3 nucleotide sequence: TGTGCCAGCAGCCCGAGACTGGGGCAAGATACGCAGTATTTT. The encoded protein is CASSPRLGQDTQYF.

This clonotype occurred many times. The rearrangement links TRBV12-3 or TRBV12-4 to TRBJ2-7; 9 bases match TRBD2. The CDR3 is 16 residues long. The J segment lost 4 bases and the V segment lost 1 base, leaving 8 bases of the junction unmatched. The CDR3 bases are TGTGCCAGCAGTTTAGAAACTAGCGGGCATGCATACGAGCAGTACTTC. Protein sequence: CASSLETSGHAYEQYF.

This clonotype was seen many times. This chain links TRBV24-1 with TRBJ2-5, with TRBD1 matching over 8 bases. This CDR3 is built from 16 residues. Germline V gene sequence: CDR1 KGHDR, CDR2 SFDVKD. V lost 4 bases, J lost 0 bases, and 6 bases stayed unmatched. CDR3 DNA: TGTGCCACCAGTGACCCAGGACAGGGTTACCAAGAGACCCAGTACTTC. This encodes CATSDPGQGYQETQYF.

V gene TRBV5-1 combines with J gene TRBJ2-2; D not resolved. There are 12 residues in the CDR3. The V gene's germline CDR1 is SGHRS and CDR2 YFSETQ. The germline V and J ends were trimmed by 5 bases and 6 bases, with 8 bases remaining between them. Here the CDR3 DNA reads TGCGCCAGCAGGTTAAATGCCGGGGAGCTGTTTTTT. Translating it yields CASRLNAGELFF.

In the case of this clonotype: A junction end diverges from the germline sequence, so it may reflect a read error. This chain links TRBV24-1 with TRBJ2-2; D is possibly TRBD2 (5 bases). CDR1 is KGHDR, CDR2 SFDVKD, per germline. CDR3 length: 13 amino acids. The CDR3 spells CATSPLATGELFF. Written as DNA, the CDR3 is TGCGCCACCAGTCCGCTAGCCACCGGGGAGCTGTTTTTT.

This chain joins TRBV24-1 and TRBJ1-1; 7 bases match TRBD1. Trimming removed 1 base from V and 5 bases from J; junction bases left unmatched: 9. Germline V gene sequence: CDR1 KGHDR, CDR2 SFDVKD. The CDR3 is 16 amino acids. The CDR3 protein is CATSDLGQVGTTEAFF. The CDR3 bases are TGTGCCACCAGTGATTTAGGACAGGTGGGGACAACTGAAGCTTTCTTT.

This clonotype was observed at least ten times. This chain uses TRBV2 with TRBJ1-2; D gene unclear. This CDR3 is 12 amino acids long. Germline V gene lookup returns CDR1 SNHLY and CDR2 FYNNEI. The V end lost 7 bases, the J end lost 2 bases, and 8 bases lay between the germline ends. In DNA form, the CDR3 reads TGTGCCAGCACCCTTGGAAACTATGGCTACACCTTC. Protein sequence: CASTLGNYGYTF.

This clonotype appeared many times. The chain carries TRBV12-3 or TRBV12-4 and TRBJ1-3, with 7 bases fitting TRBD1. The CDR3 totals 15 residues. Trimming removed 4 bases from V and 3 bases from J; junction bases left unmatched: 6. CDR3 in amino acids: CASSYRDRLGNTIYF. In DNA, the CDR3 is TGTGCCAGCAGTTACCGGGACAGACTTGGAAACACCATATATTTT.

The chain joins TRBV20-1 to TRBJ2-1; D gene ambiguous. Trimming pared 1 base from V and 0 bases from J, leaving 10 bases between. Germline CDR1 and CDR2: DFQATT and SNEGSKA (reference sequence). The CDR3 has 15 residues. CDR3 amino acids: CSARVLRRSYNEQFF. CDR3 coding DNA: TGCAGTGCTAGAGTTTTGAGACGCTCCTACAATGAGCAGTTCTTC.

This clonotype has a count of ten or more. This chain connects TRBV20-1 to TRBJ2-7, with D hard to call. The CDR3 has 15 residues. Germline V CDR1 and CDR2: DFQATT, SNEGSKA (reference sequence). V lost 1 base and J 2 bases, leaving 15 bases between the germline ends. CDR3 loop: CSARVVETTAYEQYF. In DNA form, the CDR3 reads TGCAGTGCTAGAGTCGTAGAAACAACGGCCTACGAGCAGTACTTC.